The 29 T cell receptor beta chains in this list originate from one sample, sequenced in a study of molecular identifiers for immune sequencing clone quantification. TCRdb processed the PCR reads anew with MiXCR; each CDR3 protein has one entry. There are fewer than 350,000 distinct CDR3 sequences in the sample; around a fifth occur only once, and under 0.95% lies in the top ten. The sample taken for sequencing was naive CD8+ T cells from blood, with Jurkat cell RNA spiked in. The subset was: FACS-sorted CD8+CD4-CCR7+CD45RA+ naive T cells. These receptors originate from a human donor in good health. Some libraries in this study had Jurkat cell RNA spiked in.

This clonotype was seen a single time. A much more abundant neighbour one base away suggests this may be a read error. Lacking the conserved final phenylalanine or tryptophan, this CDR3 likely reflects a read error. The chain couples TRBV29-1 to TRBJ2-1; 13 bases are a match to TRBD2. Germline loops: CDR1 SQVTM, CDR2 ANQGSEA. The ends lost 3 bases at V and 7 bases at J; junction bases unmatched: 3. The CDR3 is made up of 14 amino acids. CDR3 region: CSVEGTSGINEQFL. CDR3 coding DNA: TGCAGCGTTGAGGGGACTAGCGGGATAAATGAGCAGTTCCTC.

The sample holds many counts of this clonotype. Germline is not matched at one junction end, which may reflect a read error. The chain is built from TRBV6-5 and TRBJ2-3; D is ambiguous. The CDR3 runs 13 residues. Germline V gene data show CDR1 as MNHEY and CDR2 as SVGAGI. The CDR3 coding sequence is TGTGCCAGCAGTTACTCTTCTAGGGCCCCAGCCCTTTTT. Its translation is CASSYSSRAPALF.

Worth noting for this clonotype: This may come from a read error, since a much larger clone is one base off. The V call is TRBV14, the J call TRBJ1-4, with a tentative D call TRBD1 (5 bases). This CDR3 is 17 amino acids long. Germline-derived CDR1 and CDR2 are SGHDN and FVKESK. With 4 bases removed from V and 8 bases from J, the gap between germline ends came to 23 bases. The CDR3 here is CASSRESPTAAGEKLFF. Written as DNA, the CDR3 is TGTGCCAGCAGCCGAGAGTCCCCGACAGCGGCTGGAGAAAAACTGTTTTTT. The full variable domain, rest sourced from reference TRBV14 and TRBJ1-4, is EAGVTQFPSHSVIEKGQTVTLRCDPISGHDNLYWYRRVMGKEIKFLLHFVKESKQDESGMPNNRFLAERTGGTYSTLKVQPAELEDSGVYFCASSRESPTAAGEKLFFGSGTQLSVL.

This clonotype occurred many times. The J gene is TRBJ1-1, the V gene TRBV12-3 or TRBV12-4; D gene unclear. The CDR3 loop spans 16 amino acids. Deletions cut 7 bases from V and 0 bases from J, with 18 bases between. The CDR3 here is CASKSSVMSMNTEAFF. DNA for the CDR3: TGTGCCAGCAAATCCAGTGTAATGAGTATGAACACTGAAGCTTTCTTT.

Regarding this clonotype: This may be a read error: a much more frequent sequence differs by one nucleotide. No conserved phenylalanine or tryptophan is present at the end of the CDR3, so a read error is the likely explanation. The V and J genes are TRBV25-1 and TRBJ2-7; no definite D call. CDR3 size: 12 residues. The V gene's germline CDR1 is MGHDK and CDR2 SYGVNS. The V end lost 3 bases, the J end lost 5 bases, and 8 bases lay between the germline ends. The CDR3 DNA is TGTGCCAGCAGTGAGAATGGACACGAGCAGTACTCC. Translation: CASSENGHEQYS.

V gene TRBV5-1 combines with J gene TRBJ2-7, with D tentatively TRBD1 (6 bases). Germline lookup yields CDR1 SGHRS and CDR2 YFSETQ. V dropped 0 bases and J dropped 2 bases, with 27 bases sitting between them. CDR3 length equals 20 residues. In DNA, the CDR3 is TGCGCCAGCAGCTTGGATGGTCGAGTGGGGCCCGGACAGTACCCCTACGAGCAGTACTTC. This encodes CASSLDGRVGPGQYPYEQYF. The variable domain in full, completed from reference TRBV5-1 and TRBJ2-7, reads KAGVTQTPRYLIKTRGQQVTLSCSPISGHRSVSWYQQTPGQGLQFLFEYFSETQRNKGNFPGRFSGRQFSNSRSEMNVSTLELGDSALYLCASSLDGRVGPGQYPYEQYFGPGTRLTVT.

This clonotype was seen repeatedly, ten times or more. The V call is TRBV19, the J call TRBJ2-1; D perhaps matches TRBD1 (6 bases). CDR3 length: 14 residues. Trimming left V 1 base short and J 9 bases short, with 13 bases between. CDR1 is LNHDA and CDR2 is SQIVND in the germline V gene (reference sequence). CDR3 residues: CASSIGGGFGEQFF. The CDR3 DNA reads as TGTGCCAGTAGTATAGGAGGGGGTTTTGGTGAGCAGTTCTTC.

CDR3 region: CASSNMDRSYEAFF. For the CDR3, the DNA is TGTGCCAGCAGTAACATGGACAGGTCGTATGAAGCTTTCTTT. The V and J genes are TRBV6-2 or TRBV6-3 and TRBJ1-1; 7 bases align to TRBD1. The germline gives CDR1 MNHEY, CDR2 SVGEGT. The J segment lost 7 bases and the V segment lost 5 bases, leaving 10 bases of the junction unmatched. The CDR3 consists of 14 residues.

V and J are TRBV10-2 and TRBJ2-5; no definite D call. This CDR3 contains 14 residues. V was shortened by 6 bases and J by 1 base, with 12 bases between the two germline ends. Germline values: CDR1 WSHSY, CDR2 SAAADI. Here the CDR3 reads CASSTDGSQETQYF. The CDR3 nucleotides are TGCGCCAGCAGCACGGACGGTAGCCAAGAGACCCAGTACTTC.

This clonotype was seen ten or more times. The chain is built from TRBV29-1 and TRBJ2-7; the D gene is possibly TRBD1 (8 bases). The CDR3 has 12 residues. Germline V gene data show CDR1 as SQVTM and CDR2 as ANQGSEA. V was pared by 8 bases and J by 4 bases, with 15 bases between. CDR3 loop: CSITGGGYEQYF. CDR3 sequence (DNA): TGCAGCATTACAGGGGGAGGGTACGAGCAGTACTTC.

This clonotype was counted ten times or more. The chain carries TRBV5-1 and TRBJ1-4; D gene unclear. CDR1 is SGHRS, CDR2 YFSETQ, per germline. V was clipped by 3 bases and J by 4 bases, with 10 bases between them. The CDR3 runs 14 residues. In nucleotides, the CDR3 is TGCGCCAGCAGCTCAGGCAGGAATAATGAAAAACTGTTTTTT. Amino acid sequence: CASSSGRNNEKLFF.

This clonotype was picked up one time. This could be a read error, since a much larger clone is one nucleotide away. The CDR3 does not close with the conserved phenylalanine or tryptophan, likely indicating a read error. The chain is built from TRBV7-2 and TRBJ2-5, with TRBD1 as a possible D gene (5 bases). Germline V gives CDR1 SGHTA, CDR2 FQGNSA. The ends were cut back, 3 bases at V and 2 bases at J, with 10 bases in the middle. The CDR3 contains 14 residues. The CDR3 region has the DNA TGTGCCAGCAGCTTCCTTGACAGACAAGAGACCCAGTACCTC. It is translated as CASSFLDRQETQYL.

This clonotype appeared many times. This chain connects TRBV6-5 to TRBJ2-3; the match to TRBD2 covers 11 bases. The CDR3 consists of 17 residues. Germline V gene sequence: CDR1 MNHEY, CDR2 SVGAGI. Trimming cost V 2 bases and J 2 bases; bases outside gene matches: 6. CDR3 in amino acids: CASSYNRLAGNTDTQYF. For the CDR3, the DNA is TGTGCCAGCAGTTACAACCGACTAGCGGGAAACACAGATACGCAGTATTTT.

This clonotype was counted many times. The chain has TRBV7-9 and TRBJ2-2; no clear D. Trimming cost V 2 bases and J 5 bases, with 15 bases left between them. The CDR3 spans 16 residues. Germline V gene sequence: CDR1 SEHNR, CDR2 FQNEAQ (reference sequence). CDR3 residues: CASSLQEVGLTGELFF. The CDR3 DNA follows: TGTGCCAGCAGCTTACAGGAAGTGGGGTTGACCGGGGAGCTGTTTTTT.

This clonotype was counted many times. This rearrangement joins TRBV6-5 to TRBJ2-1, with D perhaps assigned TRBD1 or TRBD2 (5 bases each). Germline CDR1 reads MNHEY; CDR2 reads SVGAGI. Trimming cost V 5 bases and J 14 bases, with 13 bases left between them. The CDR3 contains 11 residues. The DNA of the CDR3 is TGTGCCAGCAGTACGGGACCTCTAGAGTTCTTC. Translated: CASSTGPLEFF.

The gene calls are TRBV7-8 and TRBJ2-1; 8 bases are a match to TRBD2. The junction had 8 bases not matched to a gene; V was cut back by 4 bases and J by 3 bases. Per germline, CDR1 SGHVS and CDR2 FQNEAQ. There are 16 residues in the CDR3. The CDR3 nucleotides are TGTGCCAGCAGCTCCTGGGGGCGGGGGGACTACAATGAGCAGTTCTTC. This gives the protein CASSSWGRGDYNEQFF.

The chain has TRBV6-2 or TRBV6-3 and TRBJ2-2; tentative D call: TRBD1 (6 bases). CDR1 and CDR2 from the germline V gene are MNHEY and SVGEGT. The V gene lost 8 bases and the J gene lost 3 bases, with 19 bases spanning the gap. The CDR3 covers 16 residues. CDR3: CASLRDGQTDTGELFF. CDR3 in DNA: TGTGCCAGCTTAAGGGACGGACAGACGGACACCGGGGAGCTGTTTTTT.

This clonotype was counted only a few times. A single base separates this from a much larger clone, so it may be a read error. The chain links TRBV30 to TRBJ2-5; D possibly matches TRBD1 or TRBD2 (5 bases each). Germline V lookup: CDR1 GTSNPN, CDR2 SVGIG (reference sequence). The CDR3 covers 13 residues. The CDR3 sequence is CAWSVMRGEAQYF. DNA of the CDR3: TGTGCCTGGAGTGTAATGAGGGGAGAGGCCCAGTACTTC.

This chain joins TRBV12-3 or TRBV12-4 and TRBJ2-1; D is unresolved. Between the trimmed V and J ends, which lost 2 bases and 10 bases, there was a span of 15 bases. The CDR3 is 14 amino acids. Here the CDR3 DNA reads TGTGCCAGCAGTTTAATCCCGGGCTTCGGAGAGCAGTTCTTC. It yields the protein CASSLIPGFGEQFF.

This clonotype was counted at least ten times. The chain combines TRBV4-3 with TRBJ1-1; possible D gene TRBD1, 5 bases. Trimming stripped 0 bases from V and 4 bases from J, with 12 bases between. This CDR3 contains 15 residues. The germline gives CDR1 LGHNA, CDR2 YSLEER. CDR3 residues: CASSQDRSGATEAFF. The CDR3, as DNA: TGCGCCAGCAGCCAAGATAGGAGCGGGGCCACTGAAGCTTTCTTT.

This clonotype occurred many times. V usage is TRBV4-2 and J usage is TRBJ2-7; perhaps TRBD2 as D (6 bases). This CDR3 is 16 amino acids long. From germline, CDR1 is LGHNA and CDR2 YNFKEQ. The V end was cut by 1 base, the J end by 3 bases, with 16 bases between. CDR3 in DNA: TGTGCCAGCAGCCAAGGGGGAGGTGAGGGCCGCTACGAGCAGTACTTC. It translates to CASSQGGGEGRYEQYF.

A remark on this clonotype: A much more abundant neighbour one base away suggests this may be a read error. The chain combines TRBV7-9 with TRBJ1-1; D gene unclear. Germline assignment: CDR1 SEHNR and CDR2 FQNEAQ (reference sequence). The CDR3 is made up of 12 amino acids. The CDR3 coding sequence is TGTGCCAGCAGCTTAATGGTGACTGAAGCTCTCTTT. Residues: CASSLMVTEALF.

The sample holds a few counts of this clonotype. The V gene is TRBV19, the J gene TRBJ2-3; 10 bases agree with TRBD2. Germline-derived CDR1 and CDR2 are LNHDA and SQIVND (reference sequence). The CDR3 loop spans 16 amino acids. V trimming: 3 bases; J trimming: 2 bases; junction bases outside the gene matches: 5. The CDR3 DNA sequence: TGTGCCAGTAGTATCGTAGCGGGGGGACCCACAGATACGCAGTATTTT. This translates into CASSIVAGGPTDTQYF.

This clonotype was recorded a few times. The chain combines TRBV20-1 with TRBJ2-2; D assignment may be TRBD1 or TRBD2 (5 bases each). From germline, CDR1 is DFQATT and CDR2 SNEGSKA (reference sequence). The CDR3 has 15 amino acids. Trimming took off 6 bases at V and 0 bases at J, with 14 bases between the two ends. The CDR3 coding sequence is TGCAGTGCCGAGGGGCCTCCCACGAACACCGGGGAGCTGTTTTTT. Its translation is CSAEGPPTNTGELFF.

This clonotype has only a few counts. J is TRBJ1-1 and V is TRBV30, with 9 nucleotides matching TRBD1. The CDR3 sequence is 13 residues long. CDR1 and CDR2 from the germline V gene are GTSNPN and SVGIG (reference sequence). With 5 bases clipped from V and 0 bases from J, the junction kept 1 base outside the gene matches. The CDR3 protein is CAWGTGMNTEAFF. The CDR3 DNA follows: TGTGCCTGGGGGACAGGGATGAACACTGAAGCTTTCTTT.

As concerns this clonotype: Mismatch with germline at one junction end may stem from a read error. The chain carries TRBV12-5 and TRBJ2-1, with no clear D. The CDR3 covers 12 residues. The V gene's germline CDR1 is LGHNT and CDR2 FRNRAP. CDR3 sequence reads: CASGLAGNGQFF. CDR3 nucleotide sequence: TGTGCTAGTGGTCTGGCCGGCAATGGGCAGTTCTTC. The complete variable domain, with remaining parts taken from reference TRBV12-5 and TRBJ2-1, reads DARVTQTPRHKVTEMGQEVTMRCQPILGHNTVFWYRQTMMQGLELLAYFRNRAPLDDSGMPKDRFSAEMPDATLATLKIQPSEPRDSAVYFCASGLAGNGQFFGPGTRLTVL.

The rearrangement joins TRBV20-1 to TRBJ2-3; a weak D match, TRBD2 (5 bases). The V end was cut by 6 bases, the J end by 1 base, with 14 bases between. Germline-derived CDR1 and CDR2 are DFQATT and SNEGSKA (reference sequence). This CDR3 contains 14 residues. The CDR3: CSALTSLGTDTQYF. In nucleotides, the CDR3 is TGCAGTGCCCTTACTAGTCTAGGCACAGATACGCAGTATTTT.

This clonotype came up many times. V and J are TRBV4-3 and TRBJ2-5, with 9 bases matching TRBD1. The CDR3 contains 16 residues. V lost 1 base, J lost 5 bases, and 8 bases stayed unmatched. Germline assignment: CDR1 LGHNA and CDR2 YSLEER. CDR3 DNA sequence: TGCGCCAGCAGCCAAGGGGGACAGGGTTTCGGGGAGACCCAGTACTTC. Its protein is CASSQGGQGFGETQYF.

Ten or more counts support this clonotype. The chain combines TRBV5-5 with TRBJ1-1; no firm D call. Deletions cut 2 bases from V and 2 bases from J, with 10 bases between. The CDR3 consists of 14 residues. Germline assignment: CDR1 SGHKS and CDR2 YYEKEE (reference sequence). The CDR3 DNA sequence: TGTGCCAGCAGCTTAGGAGGAAGCAACACTGAAGCTTTCTTT. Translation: CASSLGGSNTEAFF.